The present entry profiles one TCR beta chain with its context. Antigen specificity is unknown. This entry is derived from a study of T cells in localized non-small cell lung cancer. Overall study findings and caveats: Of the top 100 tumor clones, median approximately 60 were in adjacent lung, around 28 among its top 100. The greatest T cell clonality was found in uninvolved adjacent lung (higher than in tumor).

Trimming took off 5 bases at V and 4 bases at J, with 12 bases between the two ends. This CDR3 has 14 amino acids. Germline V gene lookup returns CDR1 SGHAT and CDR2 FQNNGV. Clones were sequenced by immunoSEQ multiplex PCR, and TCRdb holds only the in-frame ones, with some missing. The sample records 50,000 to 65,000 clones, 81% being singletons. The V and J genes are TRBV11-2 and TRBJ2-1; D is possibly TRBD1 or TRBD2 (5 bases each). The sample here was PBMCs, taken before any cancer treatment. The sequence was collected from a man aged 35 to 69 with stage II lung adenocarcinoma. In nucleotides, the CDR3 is TGTGCCAGCAGCCCCCCGGGGCTTTACAATGAGCAGTTCTTC. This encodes CASSPPGLYNEQFF.